Listed here is a single T cell receptor (beta chain). The data were taken from a study of patients and donors after allogeneic stem cell transplantation. MiXCR, run by TCRdb on the RT-PCR reads, gives a single entry per CDR3 protein. The sample gives about 150,000 distinct CDR3 sequences, roughly 22% of which show up once; roughly 26% is in the top ten. This clonotype was sampled from a human donor who was either an allogeneic HSCT recipient or a stem cell or donor lymphocyte infusion donor (not recorded which). It is not recorded whose cells these are; they may come from a transplant donor. The sample comprised blood, either unsorted or a sorted T cell fraction (not recorded which).

In DNA, the CDR3 is TGCAGCGTTAGGGCAGAACAAGAGACCCAGTACTTC. Its protein is CSVRAEQETQYF. The chain combines TRBV29-1 with TRBJ2-5; no firm D call. Germline loops: CDR1 SQVTM, CDR2 ANQGSEA. The ends were cut back, 5 bases at V and 2 bases at J, with 9 bases in the middle. The length of the CDR3 is 12 residues.